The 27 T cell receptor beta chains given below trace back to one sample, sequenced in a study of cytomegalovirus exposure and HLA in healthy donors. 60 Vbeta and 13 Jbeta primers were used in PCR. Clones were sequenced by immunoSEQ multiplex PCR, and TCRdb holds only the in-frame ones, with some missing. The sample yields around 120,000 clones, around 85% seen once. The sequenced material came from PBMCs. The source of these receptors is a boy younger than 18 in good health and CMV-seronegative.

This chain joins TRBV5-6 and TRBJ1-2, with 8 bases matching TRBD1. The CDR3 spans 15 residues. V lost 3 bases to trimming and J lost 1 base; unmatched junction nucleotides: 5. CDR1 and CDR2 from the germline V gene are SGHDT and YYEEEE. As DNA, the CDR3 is TGTGCCAGCAGCTCTCTACAGGGGGTTAACTATGGCTACACCTTC. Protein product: CASSSLQGVNYGYTF.

CDR3 sequence reads: CASRKGAMNEKLFF. The DNA of the CDR3 is TGTGCCAGCAGAAAGGGGGCAATGAATGAAAAACTGTTTTTT. V gene TRBV6-1 combines with J gene TRBJ1-4; 7 nucleotides agree with TRBD1. Trimming took 6 bases from V and 5 from J; bases not matched to a gene: 6. Germline CDR1 MNHNS, CDR2 SASEGT. The length of the CDR3 is 14 residues.

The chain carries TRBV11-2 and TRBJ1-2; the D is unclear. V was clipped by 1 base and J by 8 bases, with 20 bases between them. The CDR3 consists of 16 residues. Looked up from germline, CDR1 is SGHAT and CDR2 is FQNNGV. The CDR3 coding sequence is TGTGCCAGCAGCTTAGCCCCCTATGGAGTCGACGGCGGCTACACCTTC. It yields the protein CASSLAPYGVDGGYTF.

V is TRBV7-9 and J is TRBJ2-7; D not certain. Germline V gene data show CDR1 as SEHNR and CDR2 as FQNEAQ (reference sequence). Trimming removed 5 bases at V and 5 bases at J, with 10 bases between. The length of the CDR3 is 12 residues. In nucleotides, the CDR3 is TGTGCCAGCAGCCTTACCGACAACGAGCAGTACTTC. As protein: CASSLTDNEQYF. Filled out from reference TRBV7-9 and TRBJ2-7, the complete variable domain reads DTGVSQNPRHKITKRGQNVTFRCDPISEHNRLYWYRQTLGQGPEFLTYFQNEAQLEKSRLLSDRFSAERPKGSFSTLEIQRTEQGDSAMYLCASSLTDNEQYFGPGTRLTVT.

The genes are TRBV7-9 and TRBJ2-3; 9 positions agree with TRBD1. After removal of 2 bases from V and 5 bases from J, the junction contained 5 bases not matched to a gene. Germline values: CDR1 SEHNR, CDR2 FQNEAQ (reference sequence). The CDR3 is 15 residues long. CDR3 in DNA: TGTGCCAGCAGCTTAAGGGACAGGGAACGAGATACGCAGTATTTT. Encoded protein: CASSLRDRERDTQYF.

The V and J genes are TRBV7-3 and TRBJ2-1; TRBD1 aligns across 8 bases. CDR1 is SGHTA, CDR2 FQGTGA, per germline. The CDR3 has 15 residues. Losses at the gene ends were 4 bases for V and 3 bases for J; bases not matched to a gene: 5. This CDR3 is CASSSGQAHYNEQFF. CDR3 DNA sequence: TGTGCCAGCAGCTCGGGACAGGCTCACTACAATGAGCAGTTCTTC.

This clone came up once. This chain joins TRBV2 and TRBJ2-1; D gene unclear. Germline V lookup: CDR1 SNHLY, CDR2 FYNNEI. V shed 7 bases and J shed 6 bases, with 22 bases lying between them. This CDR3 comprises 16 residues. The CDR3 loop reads CASTTQAPFSGNEQFF. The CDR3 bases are TGTGCCAGCACCACCCAGGCCCCCTTCTCCGGCAATGAGCAGTTCTTC.

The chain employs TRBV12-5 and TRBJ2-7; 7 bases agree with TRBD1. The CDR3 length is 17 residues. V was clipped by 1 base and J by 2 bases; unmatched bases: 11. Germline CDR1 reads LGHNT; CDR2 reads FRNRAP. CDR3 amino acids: CASGLAPKTGNPYEQYF. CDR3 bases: TGTGCTAGTGGTTTGGCTCCAAAGACAGGGAACCCCTACGAGCAGTACTTC.

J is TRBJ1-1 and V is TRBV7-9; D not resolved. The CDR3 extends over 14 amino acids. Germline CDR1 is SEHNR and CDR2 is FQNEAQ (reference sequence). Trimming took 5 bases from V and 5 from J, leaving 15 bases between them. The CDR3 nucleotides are TGTGCCAGCAGCCCATCCCCTATCTGGACTGAAGCTTTCTTT. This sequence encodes CASSPSPIWTEAFF.

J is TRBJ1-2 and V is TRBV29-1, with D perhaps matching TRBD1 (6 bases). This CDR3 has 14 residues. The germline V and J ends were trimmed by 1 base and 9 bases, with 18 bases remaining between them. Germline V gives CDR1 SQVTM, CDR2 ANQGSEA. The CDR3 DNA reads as TGCAGCGTTGAAGGGACAGACCACCCCCTACGCTACACCTTC. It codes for CSVEGTDHPLRYTF.

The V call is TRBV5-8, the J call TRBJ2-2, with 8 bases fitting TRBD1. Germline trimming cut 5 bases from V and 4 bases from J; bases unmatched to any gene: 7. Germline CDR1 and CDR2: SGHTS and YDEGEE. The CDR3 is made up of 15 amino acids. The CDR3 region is CASSRGTGRTGELFF. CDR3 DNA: TGTGCCAGCAGTCGAGGGACAGGACGCACCGGGGAGCTGTTTTTT. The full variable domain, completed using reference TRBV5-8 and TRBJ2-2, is EAGVTQSPTHLIKTRGQQATLRCSPISGHTSVYWYQQALGLGLQFLLWYDEGEERNRGNFPPRFSGRQFPNYSSELNVNALELEDSALYLCASSRGTGRTGELFFGEGSRLTVL.

CDR3 in amino acids: CASSPQRQAAYNEQFF. The CDR3 nucleotides read TGTGCCAGCAGCCCCCAACGACAGGCAGCGTACAATGAGCAGTTCTTC. The V and J genes are TRBV11-2 and TRBJ2-1, with D possibly TRBD1 on 6 matching bases. CDR3 length: 16 residues. Germline V lookup: CDR1 SGHAT, CDR2 FQNNGV. The V end was cut by 5 bases, the J end by 4 bases, with 18 bases between.

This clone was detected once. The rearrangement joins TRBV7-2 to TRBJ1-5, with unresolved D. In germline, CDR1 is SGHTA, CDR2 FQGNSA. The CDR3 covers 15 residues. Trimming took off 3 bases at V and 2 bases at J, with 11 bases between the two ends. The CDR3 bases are TGTGCCAGCAGCTTTACCTCCCTAGGCAATCAGCCCCAGCATTTT. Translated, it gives CASSFTSLGNQPQHF.

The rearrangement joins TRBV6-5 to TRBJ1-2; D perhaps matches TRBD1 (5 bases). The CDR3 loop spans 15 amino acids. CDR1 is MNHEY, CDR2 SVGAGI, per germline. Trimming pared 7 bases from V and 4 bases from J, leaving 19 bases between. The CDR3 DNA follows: TGTGCCAGCACCCCGAGGCGTGGGGACTCCTATGGCTACACCTTC. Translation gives CASTPRRGDSYGYTF.

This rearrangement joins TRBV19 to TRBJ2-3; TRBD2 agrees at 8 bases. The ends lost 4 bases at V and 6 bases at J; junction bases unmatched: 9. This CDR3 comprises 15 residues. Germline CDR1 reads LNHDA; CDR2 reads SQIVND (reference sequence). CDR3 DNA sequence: TGTGCCAGTAGTACCGCTTCTGGCGGGAGGGATACGCAGTATTTT. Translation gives CASSTASGGRDTQYF.

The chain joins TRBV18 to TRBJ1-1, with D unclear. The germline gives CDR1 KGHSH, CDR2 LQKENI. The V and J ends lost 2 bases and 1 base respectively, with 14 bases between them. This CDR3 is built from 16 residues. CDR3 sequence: CASSPWSGGENTEAFF. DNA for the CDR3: TGTGCCAGCTCACCATGGTCAGGAGGAGAGAACACTGAAGCTTTCTTT.

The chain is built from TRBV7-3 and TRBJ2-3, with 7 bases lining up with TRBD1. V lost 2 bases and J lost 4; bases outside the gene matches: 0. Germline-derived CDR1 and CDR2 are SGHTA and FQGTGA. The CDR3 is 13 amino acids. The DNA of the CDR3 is TGTGCCAGCAGCTTACAGGGGGCAGATACGCAGTATTTT. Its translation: CASSLQGADTQYF.

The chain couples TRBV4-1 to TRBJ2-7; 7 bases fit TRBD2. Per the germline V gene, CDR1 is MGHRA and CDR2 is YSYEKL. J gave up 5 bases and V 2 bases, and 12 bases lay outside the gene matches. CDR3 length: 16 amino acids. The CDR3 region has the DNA TGCGCCAGCAGCCAAACTTTCGGGACTATTAGCAACGAGCAGTACTTC. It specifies CASSQTFGTISNEQYF.

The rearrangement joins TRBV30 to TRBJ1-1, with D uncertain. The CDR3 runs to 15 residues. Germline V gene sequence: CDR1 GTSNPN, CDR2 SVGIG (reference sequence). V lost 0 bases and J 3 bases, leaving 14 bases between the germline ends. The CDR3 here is CAWSVLGSQDTEAFF. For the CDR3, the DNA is TGTGCCTGGAGTGTACTGGGGAGTCAGGACACTGAAGCTTTCTTT.

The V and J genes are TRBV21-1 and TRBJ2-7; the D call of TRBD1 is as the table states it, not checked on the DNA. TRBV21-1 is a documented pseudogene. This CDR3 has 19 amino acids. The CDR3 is CASSKESPPWTGGIHEQYF. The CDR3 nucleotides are TGTGCCAGCAGCAAAGAGTCCCCCCCGTGGACAGGGGGAATTCACGAGCAGTACTTC.

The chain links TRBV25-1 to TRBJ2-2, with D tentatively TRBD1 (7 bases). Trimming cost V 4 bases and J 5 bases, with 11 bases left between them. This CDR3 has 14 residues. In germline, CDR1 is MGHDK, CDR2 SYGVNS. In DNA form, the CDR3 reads TGTGCCAGCAGTGGCGCAGGGGGGACCGGGGAGCTGTTTTTT. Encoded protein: CASSGAGGTGELFF. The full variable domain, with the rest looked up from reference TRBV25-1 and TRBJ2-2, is EADIYQTPRYLVIGTGKKITLECSQTMGHDKMYWYQQDPGMELHLIHYSYGVNSTEKGDLSSESTVSRIRTEHFPLTLESARPSHTSQYLCASSGAGGTGELFFGEGSRLTVL.

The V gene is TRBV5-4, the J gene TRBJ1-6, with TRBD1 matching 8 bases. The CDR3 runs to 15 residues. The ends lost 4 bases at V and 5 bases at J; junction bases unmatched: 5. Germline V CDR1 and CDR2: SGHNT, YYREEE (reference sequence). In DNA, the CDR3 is TGTGCCAGCAGCATCCGGACAGGGAATAATTCACCCCTCCACTTT. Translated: CASSIRTGNNSPLHF.

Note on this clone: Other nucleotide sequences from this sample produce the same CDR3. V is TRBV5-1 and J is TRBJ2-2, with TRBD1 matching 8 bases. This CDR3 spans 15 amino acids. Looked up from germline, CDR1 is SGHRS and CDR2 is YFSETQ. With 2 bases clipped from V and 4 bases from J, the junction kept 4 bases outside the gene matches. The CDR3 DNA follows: TGCGCCAGCAGCTTAGGACAGGGTGGCACCGGGGAGCTGTTTTTT. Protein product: CASSLGQGGTGELFF.

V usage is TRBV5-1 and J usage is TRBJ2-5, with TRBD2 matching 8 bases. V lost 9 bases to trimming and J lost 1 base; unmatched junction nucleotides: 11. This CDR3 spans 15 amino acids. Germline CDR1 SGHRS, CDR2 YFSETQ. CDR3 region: CATTTSGEPQETQYF. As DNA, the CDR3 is TGCGCCACCACTACTAGCGGCGAACCCCAAGAGACCCAGTACTTC.

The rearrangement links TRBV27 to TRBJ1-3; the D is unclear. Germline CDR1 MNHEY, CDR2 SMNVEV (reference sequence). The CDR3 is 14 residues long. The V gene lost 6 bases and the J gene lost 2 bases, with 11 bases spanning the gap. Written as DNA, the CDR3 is TGTGCCAGCAGGCCGGTGGTACCTGGAAACACCATATATTTT. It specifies CASRPVVPGNTIYF.

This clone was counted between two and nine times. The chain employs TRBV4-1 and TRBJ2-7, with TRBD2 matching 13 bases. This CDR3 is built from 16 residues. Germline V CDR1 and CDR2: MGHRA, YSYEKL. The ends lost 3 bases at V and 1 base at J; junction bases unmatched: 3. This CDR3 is CASSHPGLAGSYEQYF. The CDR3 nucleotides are TGCGCCAGCAGCCACCCGGGACTAGCGGGGTCCTACGAGCAGTACTTC.

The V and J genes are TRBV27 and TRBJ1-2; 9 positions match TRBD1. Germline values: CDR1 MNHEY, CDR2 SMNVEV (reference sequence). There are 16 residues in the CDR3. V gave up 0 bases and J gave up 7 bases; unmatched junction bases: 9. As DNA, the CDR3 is TGTGCCAGCAGTTTATCTTCGGGACAGGGTTTTGCTGGCTACACCTTC. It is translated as CASSLSSGQGFAGYTF.